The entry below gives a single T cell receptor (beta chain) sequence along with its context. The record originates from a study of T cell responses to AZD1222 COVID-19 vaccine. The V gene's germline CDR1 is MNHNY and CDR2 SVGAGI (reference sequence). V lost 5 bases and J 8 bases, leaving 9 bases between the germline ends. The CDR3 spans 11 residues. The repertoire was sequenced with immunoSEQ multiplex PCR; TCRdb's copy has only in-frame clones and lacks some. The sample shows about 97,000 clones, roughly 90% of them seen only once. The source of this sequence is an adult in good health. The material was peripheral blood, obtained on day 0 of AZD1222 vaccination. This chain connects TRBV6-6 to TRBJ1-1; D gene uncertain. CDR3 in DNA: TGTGCCAGCAGTCCTGAGATAGAAGCTTTCTTT. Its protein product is CASSPEIEAFF.